This T cell receptor (beta chain) was captured in a study of control samples from healthy donors and cancer patients (dated by TCRdb to the early 2020s). Receptors were amplified or captured by the immunoSEQ multiplex PCR assay. The table comes from immuneACCESS by way of TCRdb, which keeps in-frame sequences with V and J called. Part of the clones is missing from these tables; in studies checked, under half for an unresolved V gene and the rest for unknown reasons. The sample includes about 150,000 clones, with approximately 96% observed a single time. Approximately 5.5% of the sample lies in the top ten. Notes on this clone: Its antigen specificity is not known. No per-base quality is available; no much larger clone lies one base away.

Material for sequencing was blood. This TCR came from a man aged 35-49 years in good health.

The DNA reads as follows: TGTGCCAGCTCGCGAGACTGGGATTTAATGAACACTGAAGCTTTCTTT. Translated, this is CASSRDWDLMNTEAFF. The receptor chain draws on TRBV18 and TRBJ1-1, with an unclear D gene assignment. The CDR3 has 16 amino acids, counting the end cysteine and phenylalanine. Only the CDR3 region is kept as DNA, spanning 48 bases read in frame from base 1. The junction shows trimming of 6 bases on V and 0 bases on J, plus 17 bases between the germline ends. The germline V gene gives CDR1 as KGHSH and CDR2 as LQKENI.